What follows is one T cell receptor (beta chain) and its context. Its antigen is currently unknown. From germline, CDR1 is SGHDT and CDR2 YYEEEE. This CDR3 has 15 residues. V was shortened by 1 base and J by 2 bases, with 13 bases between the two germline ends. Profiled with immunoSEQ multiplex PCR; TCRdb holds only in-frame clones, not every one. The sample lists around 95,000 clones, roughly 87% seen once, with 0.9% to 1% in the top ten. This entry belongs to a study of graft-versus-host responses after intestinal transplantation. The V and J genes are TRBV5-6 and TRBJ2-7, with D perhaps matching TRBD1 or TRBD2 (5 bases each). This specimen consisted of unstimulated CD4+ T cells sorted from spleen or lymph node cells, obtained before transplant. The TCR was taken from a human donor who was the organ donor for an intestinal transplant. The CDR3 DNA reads TGTGCCAGCAGCTTGATCGGGACGGATGCCTACGAGCAGTACTTC. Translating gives CASSLIGTDAYEQYF.